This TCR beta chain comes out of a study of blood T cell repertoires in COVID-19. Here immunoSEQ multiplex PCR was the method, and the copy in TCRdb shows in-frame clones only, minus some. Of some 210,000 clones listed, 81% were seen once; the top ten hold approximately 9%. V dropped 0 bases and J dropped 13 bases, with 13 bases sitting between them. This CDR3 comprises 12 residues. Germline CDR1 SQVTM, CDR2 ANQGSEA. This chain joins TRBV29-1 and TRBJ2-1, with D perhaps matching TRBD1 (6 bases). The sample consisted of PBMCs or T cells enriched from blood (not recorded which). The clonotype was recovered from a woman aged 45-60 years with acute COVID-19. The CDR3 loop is CSVEDHRAEQFF. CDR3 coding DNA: TGCAGCGTTGAAGACCACAGGGCAGAACAGTTCTTC.